Below, 27 T cell receptor beta chains from the same sample are listed, as sequenced in a study of cytomegalovirus exposure and HLA in healthy donors. PCR employed 60 Vbeta and 13 Jbeta primers. Measured with immunoSEQ multiplex PCR; TCRdb has only the in-frame clones, and not every one. The sample records some 170,000 clones, around 83% being singletons. The sample consisted of PBMCs. The source is a man aged 50-59 years in good health and CMV-seropositive.

This chain links TRBV18 with TRBJ2-1, with TRBD2 identical over 9 bases. The CDR3 runs 15 residues. Germline V gives CDR1 KGHSH, CDR2 LQKENI. The trim removed 0 bases at V and 8 bases at J, leaving 5 bases unmatched. CDR3 in amino acids: CASSPPKTSGHEQFF. CDR3 bases: TGTGCCAGCTCACCACCTAAGACTAGCGGCCATGAGCAGTTCTTC.

The chain employs TRBV15 and TRBJ2-5, with TRBD1 matching over 8 bases. The length of the CDR3 is 14 residues. The V gene's germline CDR1 is LNHNV and CDR2 YYDKDF (reference sequence). J was trimmed by 4 bases and V by 1 base; bases with no gene match: 2. CDR3 in DNA: TGTGCCACCAGCAGAGCAACAGGGGGAGAGACCCAGTACTTC. Protein product: CATSRATGGETQYF.

V is TRBV28 and J is TRBJ2-7; tentative D call: TRBD2 (5 bases). The germline V and J ends were trimmed by 2 bases and 3 bases, with 8 bases remaining between them. This CDR3 is built from 13 residues. Germline V gene lookup returns CDR1 MDHEN and CDR2 SYDVKM. CDR3 bases: TGTGCCAGCAGTTTAATAGGAGGCTACGAGCAGTACTTC. Translated, it gives CASSLIGGYEQYF.

The chain has TRBV29-1 and TRBJ2-3; 10 bases line up with TRBD2. This CDR3 region has 15 residues. Germline loops: CDR1 SQVTM, CDR2 ANQGSEA. V shed 7 bases and J 1 base; nucleotides not matched to a gene: 8. The CDR3 spells CSAPKTSGGTDTQYF. The CDR3 DNA is TGCAGCGCGCCGAAAACTAGCGGGGGCACAGATACGCAGTATTTT.

This clone was seen once. V usage is TRBV6-6 and J usage is TRBJ2-7, with 10 bases that match TRBD1. V dropped 2 bases and J dropped 4; count of bases not matched to a gene: 5. Germline V gene lookup returns CDR1 MNHNY and CDR2 SVGAGI (reference sequence). The CDR3 consists of 15 residues. The CDR3: CASSYVDRGLYEQYF. CDR3 nucleotide sequence: TGTGCCAGCAGTTACGTGGACAGGGGGTTGTACGAGCAGTACTTC.

This clone was detected once. In DNA form, the CDR3 reads TGTGCCAGCAGGGCCACAGGCTCCGTAAATGAAAAACTGTTTTTT. The encoded protein is CASRATGSVNEKLFF. The chain has TRBV2 and TRBJ1-4, with D possibly TRBD1 on 5 matching bases. The CDR3 extends over 15 amino acids. Germline lookup yields CDR1 SNHLY and CDR2 FYNNEI. The V end was cut by 6 bases, the J end by 5 bases, with 16 bases between.

The V and J genes are TRBV10-1 and TRBJ2-1; 7 nucleotides line up with TRBD2. The CDR3 length is 14 residues. The V segment lost 7 bases and the J segment 6 bases; nucleotides outside the gene matches: 9. The germline CDR1 and CDR2 sequences are WNHNN and SYGVQD (reference sequence). CDR3 amino acids: CASKRAGRGNEQFF. In DNA form, the CDR3 reads TGCGCCAGCAAGAGAGCGGGGCGGGGCAATGAGCAGTTCTTC.

This clone was detected a few times. The chain carries TRBV18 and TRBJ1-5; no definite D call. In germline, CDR1 is KGHSH, CDR2 LQKENI. Trimming pared 4 bases from V and 0 bases from J, leaving 13 bases between. The CDR3 has 16 amino acids. The CDR3 DNA is TGTGCCAGCTCACGTCGGTCGGCGGATAGCAATCAGCCCCAGCATTTT. Encoded protein: CASSRRSADSNQPQHF.

The gene calls are TRBV5-1 and TRBJ2-1, with TRBD1 matching 12 bases. Germline values: CDR1 SGHRS, CDR2 YFSETQ. Trimming cost V 1 base and J 10 bases; bases outside gene matches: 9. CDR3 length: 16 amino acids. DNA for the CDR3: TGCGCCAGCAGCTTGAGAGTGGGACAGGGGGCTTGGGAGCAGTTCTTC. It translates to CASSLRVGQGAWEQFF.

This clone was observed a few times. DNA for the CDR3: TGCGCCAGCAGCCAAGAGACAGGGGGAGTTCAGCCCCAGCATTTT. Its protein product is CASSQETGGVQPQHF. The V and J genes are TRBV4-1 and TRBJ1-5; 9 positions match TRBD1. This CDR3 comprises 15 residues. Germline lookup yields CDR1 MGHRA and CDR2 YSYEKL. V shed 0 bases and J 6 bases; nucleotides not matched to a gene: 3.

The J gene is TRBJ2-3, the V gene TRBV7-8, with unresolved D. The V end was cut by 2 bases, the J end by 5 bases, with 8 bases between. The length of the CDR3 is 13 residues. Looked up from germline, CDR1 is SGHVS and CDR2 is FQNEAQ. CDR3 loop: CASSLRRGDTQYF. In nucleotides, the CDR3 is TGTGCCAGCAGCTTACGGCGAGGAGATACGCAGTATTTT.

The chain combines TRBV28 with TRBJ1-1; TRBD1 is a possible D gene (5 bases). V was clipped by 5 bases and J by 0 bases, with 10 bases between them. Germline V gene data show CDR1 as MDHEN and CDR2 as SYDVKM. The CDR3 consists of 14 residues. The CDR3 sequence: CASSRGGMNTEAFF. In DNA form, the CDR3 reads TGTGCCAGCAGTCGGGGGGGGATGAACACTGAAGCTTTCTTT.

CDR3 sequence: CASSNGQDYEQYF. In DNA, the CDR3 is TGCGCCAGCAGCAATGGACAGGACTACGAGCAGTACTTC. This chain connects TRBV4-1 to TRBJ2-7; 7 nucleotides match TRBD1. With 5 bases clipped from V and 3 bases from J, the junction kept 4 bases outside the gene matches. The CDR3 contains 13 residues. Germline V gives CDR1 MGHRA, CDR2 YSYEKL.

The chain joins TRBV7-9 to TRBJ2-3; TRBD2 matches 10 bases. The CDR3 contains 15 residues. With V trimmed by 5 bases and J by 4 bases, 6 bases remained unmatched. Per germline, CDR1 SEHNR and CDR2 FQNEAQ (reference sequence). CDR3 loop: CASSTLAGLSDTQYF. The CDR3 DNA sequence: TGTGCCAGCAGCACACTAGCGGGACTATCAGATACGCAGTATTTT.

V gene TRBV23-1 combines with J gene TRBJ2-3; 10 nucleotides line up with TRBD2. TRBV23-1 qualifies as an ORF whose function is uncertain. V lost 2 bases and J lost 4; bases outside the gene matches: 18. This CDR3 comprises 20 residues. DNA of the CDR3: TGCGCCAGCAGTCAACTCTCTAGCGGGAGAGGCCTAGGGTGCCCAGATACGCAGTATTTT. Translation: CASSQLSSGRGLGCPDTQYF.

V and J are TRBV7-2 and TRBJ2-3, with TRBD2 matching 16 bases. V shed 5 bases and J 2 bases; nucleotides not matched to a gene: 7. The CDR3 length is 18 residues. From germline, CDR1 is SGHTA and CDR2 FQGNSA. The CDR3 coding sequence is TGTGCCAGCAGCCCAACGGGACTAGCGGGAGGGAACACAGATACGCAGTATTTT. This translates into CASSPTGLAGGNTDTQYF.

This clone was counted a single time. The rearrangement uses TRBV14 and TRBJ2-6; possible D gene TRBD2, 5 bases. This CDR3 spans 17 amino acids. CDR1 and CDR2 (germline): SGHDN, FVKESK. The V gene lost 5 bases and the J gene lost 1 base, with 15 bases spanning the gap. The CDR3 sequence: CASSTGIGSSGANVLTF. CDR3 nucleotide sequence: TGTGCCAGCAGCACCGGGATCGGGTCGTCTGGGGCCAACGTCCTGACTTTC. The complete variable domain, with remaining parts taken from reference TRBV14 and TRBJ2-6, reads EAGVTQFPSHSVIEKGQTVTLRCDPISGHDNLYWYRRVMGKEIKFLLHFVKESKQDESGMPNNRFLAERTGGTYSTLKVQPAELEDSGVYFCASSTGIGSSGANVLTFGAGSRLTVL.

The genes are TRBV10-3 and TRBJ1-1; D gene ambiguous. The germline V and J ends were trimmed by 2 bases and 7 bases, with 8 bases remaining between them. Germline loops: CDR1 ENHRY, CDR2 SYGVKD. The CDR3 contains 12 residues. The CDR3 bases are TGTGCCATCAGTGAGCTAGGTGATGAAGCTTTCTTT. Encoded protein: CAISELGDEAFF.

The V and J genes are TRBV7-9 and TRBJ2-7; 10 nucleotides align to TRBD1. Germline V lookup: CDR1 SEHNR, CDR2 FQNEAQ (reference sequence). Trimming cost V 5 bases and J 6 bases; bases outside gene matches: 10. The CDR3 loop spans 15 amino acids. This CDR3 reads CASSVYGQGDGEQYF. The CDR3 DNA is TGTGCCAGCAGCGTTTATGGACAGGGGGATGGCGAGCAGTACTTC.

The chain has TRBV4-1 and TRBJ1-2; 7 nucleotides line up with TRBD1. The V segment lost 4 bases and the J segment 5 bases; nucleotides outside the gene matches: 1. Germline values: CDR1 MGHRA, CDR2 YSYEKL. The CDR3 sequence is 12 residues long. The DNA of the CDR3 is TGCGCCAGCAGCCGGGGACAGTATGGCTACACCTTC. Residues: CASSRGQYGYTF.

This clone was picked up a small number of times. The chain links TRBV29-1 to TRBJ1-1; D remains unclear. With 6 bases removed from V and 4 bases from J, the gap between germline ends came to 15 bases. Germline loops: CDR1 SQVTM, CDR2 ANQGSEA. This CDR3 comprises 13 residues. The CDR3 loop reads CSVTDGRGTEAFF. For the CDR3, the DNA is TGCAGCGTGACGGACGGTCGGGGCACTGAAGCTTTCTTT.

The rearrangement links TRBV10-3 to TRBJ2-5; 9 bases line up with TRBD2. Per the germline V gene, CDR1 is ENHRY and CDR2 is SYGVKD. This CDR3 spans 18 amino acids. Germline trimming cut 3 bases from V and 7 bases from J; bases unmatched to any gene: 18. The CDR3: CAISESGLAGIPGGTQYF. In nucleotides, the CDR3 is TGTGCCATCAGTGAATCTGGGCTAGCGGGAATCCCCGGGGGGACCCAGTACTTC.

This rearrangement joins TRBV5-4 to TRBJ2-3; 11 bases line up with TRBD2. The germline gives CDR1 SGHNT, CDR2 YYREEE (reference sequence). V shed 5 bases and J 7 bases; nucleotides not matched to a gene: 6. The CDR3 is 14 amino acids. CDR3 bases: TGTGCCAGCAGATTAGCGGGGGGGCCGAATACGCAGTATTTT. This encodes CASRLAGGPNTQYF.

V and J are TRBV27 and TRBJ2-1; D may be TRBD2 (5 bases). The germline CDR1 and CDR2 sequences are MNHEY and SMNVEV (reference sequence). The V end was cut by 3 bases, the J end by 6 bases, with 12 bases between. This CDR3 region has 14 residues. The CDR3 is CASSLSGSANEQFF. In DNA form, the CDR3 reads TGTGCCAGCAGTTTGAGCGGTTCCGCCAATGAGCAGTTCTTC.

Written as DNA, the CDR3 is TGTGCCAGCAGCCCAAAGCTAGCGGGGGCCTACAATGAGCAGTTCTTC. Translated, it gives CASSPKLAGAYNEQFF. The chain links TRBV7-2 to TRBJ2-1, with 10 bases matching TRBD2. V gave up 5 bases and J gave up 2 bases; unmatched junction bases: 6. CDR1 is SGHTA and CDR2 is FQGNSA in the germline V gene. The CDR3 runs 16 residues.

This clone has a single count. This chain links TRBV5-1 with TRBJ2-5; 9 bases align to TRBD1. Losses at the gene ends were 5 bases for V and 5 bases for J; bases not matched to a gene: 10. The CDR3 contains 15 residues. CDR1 and CDR2 from the germline V gene are SGHRS and YFSETQ. The CDR3 loop reads CASRVTGGFSETQYF. The CDR3 DNA follows: TGCGCCAGCAGGGTTACAGGGGGCTTCAGCGAGACCCAGTACTTC.

This chain links TRBV28 with TRBJ2-5; D is possibly TRBD1 (6 bases). This CDR3 region has 16 residues. Germline V gives CDR1 MDHEN, CDR2 SYDVKM. Trimming left V 5 bases short and J 2 bases short, with 18 bases between. In DNA, the CDR3 is TGTGCCAGCAGTGACCGGGACACCACTTTACAAGAGACCCAGTACTTC. Translation: CASSDRDTTLQETQYF.